Listed below are T cell receptor beta chains from one sample, sequenced in a study of T cell changes during pregnancy in multiple sclerosis. The method was immunoSEQ multiplex PCR; TCRdb's version includes in-frame clones alone and lacks a portion of them. The repertoire holds 55,000 to 70,000 clones, under 95% seen once, with roughly 1.4% in the top ten. Sample: peripheral blood, taken in the third trimester of pregnancy. Receptors were obtained from a female donor in good health, enrolled as a control in a pregnancy study. The CDR3 runs from the conserved cysteine through the conserved F or W. A D gene is named only where the DNA matches it firmly. Expanded clones get a size class; other rows say once, few or many, or leave the size out.

cdr3_nt	cdr3_aa	j_call	d_call	clone_size	cdr3_length	v_call
TGTGCCAGCAGCGTCGTCTCTGGAAACACCATATATTTT	CASSVVSGNTIYF	TRBJ1-3	.	.	13	TRBV28
TGCGCCAGCCGCTACACGTGGACTTCGGTCACTGAGCAGTTCTTC	CASRYTWTSVTEQFF	TRBJ2-1	.	.	15	TRBV4-3
TGTGCCAGCAGCTCGGGACAGGGAGCTAACTATGGCTACACCTTC	CASSSGQGANYGYTF	TRBJ1-2	TRBD1	.	15	TRBV7-9
TGTGCCAGCACCGAAGGCGGGGTTCGGGAAAAACTGTTTTTT	CASTEGGVREKLFF	TRBJ1-4	.	.	14	TRBV7-9
TGTGCCAGCAGCCAAGACCGGGACAGGGGGCTCGGTGGCTACACCTTC	CASSQDRDRGLGGYTF	TRBJ1-2	TRBD1	.	16	TRBV4-2
TGTGCCAGTAGTGTGGGGACAGGGGTCTACAATGAGCAGTTCTTC	CASSVGTGVYNEQFF	TRBJ2-1	TRBD1	.	15	TRBV19
TGTGCCAGCAGCTTGAAGCGGACTAGGGGGAATGAGCAGTTCTTC	CASSLKRTRGNEQFF	TRBJ2-1	.	.	15	TRBV5-8
TGTGCCAGCAGCTCCTCATTAAACAGGGGGTCAGGGCCCCAGCATTTT	CASSSSLNRGSGPQHF	TRBJ1-5	TRBD1	.	16	TRBV7-8
TGTGCCAGCAAGGGGCCCCTCGGCGGAAACACCATATATTTT	CASKGPLGGNTIYF	TRBJ1-3	.	.	14	TRBV6-6
TGTGCCAGCAGTTTATTCGTTGGGGGCCGCGGCGAGCAGTACTTC	CASSLFVGGRGEQYF	TRBJ2-7	.	many	15	TRBV27
TGCGCCAGCTGGGACAGGGCCTCTAACTATGGCTACACCTTC	CASWDRASNYGYTF	TRBJ1-2	TRBD1	.	14	TRBV10-2
TGTGCCAGCTCACCTCTTCCCGGGACAGGGGCCCGCAATGAGCAGTTCTTC	CASSPLPGTGARNEQFF	TRBJ2-1	TRBD1	.	17	TRBV18
TGTGCCAGCAGCCATGGACTAGCAGGCTACGAGCAGTACTTC	CASSHGLAGYEQYF	TRBJ2-7	TRBD2	.	14	TRBV7-9
TGTGCCAGCAGCATTAGGACTAGCGGGGGGCCCTTCCCTTACAATGAGCAGTTCTTC	CASSIRTSGGPFPYNEQFF	TRBJ2-1	TRBD2	.	19	TRBV7-2
TGTGCCAGCAGCCGGAGACAGGGGGCTGGTTACAATGAGCAGTTCTTC	CASSRRQGAGYNEQFF	TRBJ2-1	TRBD1	.	16	TRBV5-4
TGTGCCACCAGCAGACTACAGGGTTCAGGTGGCTACACCTTC	CATSRLQGSGGYTF	TRBJ1-2	.	.	14	TRBV15
TGTGCCAGCAGTTCCAACAGGGGGCGAACGGGGGGCACTGAAGCTTTCTTT	CASSSNRGRTGGTEAFF	TRBJ1-1	TRBD1	.	17	TRBV27
TGTGCCAGCAGCTTCTCAGGGTCAGATACGCAGTATTTT	CASSFSGSDTQYF	TRBJ2-3	.	.	13	TRBV5-4
TGTGCCAGCAGGAAGCGGGGGGCAAACCGAGATACGCAGTATTTT	CASRKRGANRDTQYF	TRBJ2-3	TRBD2	.	15	TRBV6-4